The 12 T cell receptor beta chains in this list originate from one sample, sequenced in a study of early T cells in non-severe SARS-CoV-2 infection. TCRdb redid the calling of the 5' RACE reads with MiXCR, one entry per CDR3 protein. The sample consists of around 88,000 distinct CDR3 sequences, roughly an eighth of them appearing once. The sequenced sample consisted of whole blood. The receptors here all came from an adult who was a healthcare worker with PCR-confirmed SARS-CoV-2 infection or an uninfected control (not recorded which).

This clonotype was picked up a small number of times. This chain joins TRBV5-6 and TRBJ2-7; the D gene is possibly TRBD2 (5 bases). This CDR3 has 15 residues. Per germline, CDR1 SGHDT and CDR2 YYEEEE. The ends were cut back, 1 base at V and 3 bases at J, with 14 bases in the middle. The CDR3 DNA is TGTGCCAGCAGCTTGCCTGGAGCGGAGAGCTACGAGCAGTACTTC. It encodes CASSLPGAESYEQYF.

The V call is TRBV13, the J call TRBJ2-3; 13 bases match TRBD2. The germline V gene encodes CDR1 PRHDT and CDR2 FYEKMQ (reference sequence). The CDR3 consists of 18 residues. V was clipped by 2 bases and J by 3 bases; unmatched bases: 8. The CDR3 reads CASSLSQLTSGRTDTQYF. The DNA of the CDR3 is TGTGCCAGCAGCTTATCCCAGCTGACTAGCGGGAGGACAGATACGCAGTATTTT.

This clonotype was counted between two and nine times. The J gene is TRBJ1-4, the V gene TRBV6-6, with a weak D call TRBD1 (5 bases). Germline loops: CDR1 MNHNY, CDR2 SVGAGI (reference sequence). CDR3 size: 12 residues. Trimming removed 2 bases from V and 15 bases from J, with 13 bases in between. The CDR3 DNA is TGTGCCAGCAGTTACAGGCTAAGGGACGTGTTTTTT. Residues: CASSYRLRDVFF.

J is TRBJ2-3 and V is TRBV10-2; weak D call: TRBD2 (6 bases). Trimming stripped 6 bases from V and 5 bases from J, with 15 bases between. Germline V CDR1 and CDR2: WSHSY, SAAADI. This CDR3 is 14 amino acids long. CDR3 amino acids: CASRAHVGGDTQYF. The DNA for the CDR3 is TGCGCCAGCAGGGCCCACGTGGGGGGAGATACGCAGTATTTT.

This clonotype has just a few counts. V is TRBV5-8 and J is TRBJ1-5, with D possibly being TRBD1 (6 bases). The V gene's germline CDR1 is SGHTS and CDR2 YDEGEE. The CDR3 runs to 13 residues. V shed 1 base and J shed 5 bases, with 7 bases lying between them. Written as DNA, the CDR3 is TGTGCCAGCAGCTTGAGGGGGGATCAGCCCCAGCATTTT. Translation: CASSLRGDQPQHF.

CDR3 sequence (DNA): TGTGCCAGCAGCCCTTCCGGTCTCCAGAGGTTCTTC. Translating gives CASSPSGLQRFF. This sequence joins TRBV5-6 and TRBJ2-1; D gene ambiguous. The germline V and J ends were trimmed by 4 bases and 15 bases, with 17 bases remaining between them. Germline V gene sequence: CDR1 SGHDT, CDR2 YYEEEE. The CDR3 length is 12 residues. The variable domain in full, with the rest retrieved from reference TRBV5-6 and TRBJ2-1, is DAGVTQSPTHLIKTRGQQVTLRCSPKSGHDTVSWYQQALGQGPQFIFQYYEEEERQRGNFPDRFSGHQFPNYSSELNVNALLLGDSALYLCASSPSGLQRFFGPGTRLTVL.

In its sample, this clonotype was seen a few times. V gene TRBV30 combines with J gene TRBJ1-1; no definite D call. Trimming pared 7 bases from V and 0 bases from J, leaving 15 bases between. The CDR3 consists of 14 residues. CDR1 and CDR2 (germline): GTSNPN, SVGIG (reference sequence). CDR3 amino acids: CASGGPNMNTEAFF. The DNA of the CDR3 is TGTGCCTCCGGCGGGCCTAACATGAACACTGAAGCTTTCTTT. Together with reference TRBV30 and TRBJ1-1, the CDR3 gives the full variable domain: SQTIHQWPATLVQPVGSPLSLECTVEGTSNPNLYWYRQAAGRGLQLLFYSVGIGQISSEVPQNLSASRPQDRQFILSSKKLLLSDSGFYLCASGGPNMNTEAFFGQGTRLTVV.

J is TRBJ2-4 and V is TRBV20-1; D ambiguous. The CDR3 contains 15 residues. V was shortened by 6 bases and J by 0 bases, with 15 bases between the two germline ends. The germline gives CDR1 DFQATT, CDR2 SNEGSKA (reference sequence). CDR3 in amino acids: CSAPPRRLAKNIQYF. Here the CDR3 DNA reads TGCAGTGCACCACCGAGACGTTTAGCCAAAAACATTCAGTACTTC.

The chain combines TRBV30 with TRBJ1-1; D ambiguous. V dropped 1 base and J dropped 1 base, with 10 bases sitting between them. This CDR3 has 14 residues. The germline V gene has CDR1 GTSNPN and CDR2 SVGIG (reference sequence). DNA of the CDR3: TGTGCCTGGAGTGGGGAGACGAGGAACACTGAAGCTTTCTTT. Translated: CAWSGETRNTEAFF. Drawing the rest from reference TRBV30 and TRBJ1-1, the complete variable domain is SQTIHQWPATLVQPVGSPLSLECTVEGTSNPNLYWYRQAAGRGLQLLFYSVGIGQISSEVPQNLSASRPQDRQFILSSKKLLLSDSGFYLCAWSGETRNTEAFFGQGTRLTVV.

This clonotype came up a few times. This chain joins TRBV6-6 and TRBJ2-1, with a tentative D call TRBD2 (5 bases). CDR3 size: 14 residues. The V and J ends lost 2 bases and 10 bases respectively, with 15 bases between them. CDR1 MNHNY and CDR2 SVGAGI come from the germline V gene (reference sequence). The chain's CDR3 is CASSYPTREQEQFF. The CDR3 DNA reads as TGTGCCAGCAGTTACCCTACCCGGGAACAAGAGCAGTTCTTC.

In this sample, this clonotype turned up a few times. The rearrangement links TRBV19 to TRBJ2-2, with a tentative D call TRBD1 (5 bases). This CDR3 comprises 14 residues. Trimming pared 9 bases from V and 1 base from J, leaving 12 bases between. Germline V gives CDR1 LNHDA, CDR2 SQIVND (reference sequence). CDR3 sequence: CASQGRVNTGELFF. CDR3 in DNA: TGTGCCAGCCAGGGAAGGGTGAACACCGGGGAGCTGTTTTTT.

This clonotype was seen at least ten times. The gene calls are TRBV29-1 and TRBJ2-1; D might be TRBD2 (6 bases). Germline V CDR1 and CDR2: SQVTM, ANQGSEA. The V gene lost 6 bases and the J gene lost 2 bases, with 14 bases spanning the gap. The CDR3 sequence is 14 residues long. CDR3 nucleotide sequence: TGCAGCGTCTTAGCGGAGGGACCCTACAATGAGCAGTTCTTC. Amino acid sequence: CSVLAEGPYNEQFF.